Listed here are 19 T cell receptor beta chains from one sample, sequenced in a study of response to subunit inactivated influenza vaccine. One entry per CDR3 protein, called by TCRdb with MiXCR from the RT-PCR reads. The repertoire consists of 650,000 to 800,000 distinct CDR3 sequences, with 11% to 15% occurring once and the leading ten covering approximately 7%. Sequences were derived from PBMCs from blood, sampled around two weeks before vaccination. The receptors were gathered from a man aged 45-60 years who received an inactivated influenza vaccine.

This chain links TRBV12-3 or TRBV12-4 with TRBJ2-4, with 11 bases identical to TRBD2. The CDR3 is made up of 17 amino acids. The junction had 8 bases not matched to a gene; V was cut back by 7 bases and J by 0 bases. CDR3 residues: CASTPDGLAGAKNIQYF. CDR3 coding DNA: TGTGCCAGCACCCCCGACGGACTAGCGGGAGCCAAAAACATTCAGTACTTC.

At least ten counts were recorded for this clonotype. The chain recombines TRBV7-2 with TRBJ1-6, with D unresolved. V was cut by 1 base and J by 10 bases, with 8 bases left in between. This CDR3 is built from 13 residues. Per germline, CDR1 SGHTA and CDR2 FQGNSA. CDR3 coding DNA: TGTGCCAGCAGCTTAGAATTTGGGTCACCCCTCCACTTT. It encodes CASSLEFGSPLHF.

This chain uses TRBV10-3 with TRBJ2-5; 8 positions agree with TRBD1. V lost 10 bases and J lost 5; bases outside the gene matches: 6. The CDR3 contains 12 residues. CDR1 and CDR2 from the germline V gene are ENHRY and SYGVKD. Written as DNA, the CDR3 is TGTGCCACCGGGACAGGTGGGGAGACCCAGTACTTC. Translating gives CATGTGGETQYF.

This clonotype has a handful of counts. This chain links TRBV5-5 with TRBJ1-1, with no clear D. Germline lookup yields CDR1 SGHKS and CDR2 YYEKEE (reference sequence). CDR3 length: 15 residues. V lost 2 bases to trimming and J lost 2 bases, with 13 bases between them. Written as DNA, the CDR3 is TGTGCCAGCAGCTTCTACGGGGATGGTAACACTGAAGCTTTCTTT. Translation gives CASSFYGDGNTEAFF. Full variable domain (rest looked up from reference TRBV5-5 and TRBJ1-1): DAGVTQSPTHLIKTRGQQVTLRCSPISGHKSVSWYQQVLGQGPQFIFQYYEKEERGRGNFPDRFSARQFPNYSSELNVNALLLGDSALYLCASSFYGDGNTEAFFGQGTRLTVV.

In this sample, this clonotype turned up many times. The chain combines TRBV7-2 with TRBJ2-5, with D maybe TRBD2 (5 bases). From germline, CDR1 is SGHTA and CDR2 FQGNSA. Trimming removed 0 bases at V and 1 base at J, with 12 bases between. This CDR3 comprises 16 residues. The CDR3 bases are TGTGCCAGCAGCTTAGCCGGGCTAGCTTTCCAAGAGACCCAGTACTTC. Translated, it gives CASSLAGLAFQETQYF.

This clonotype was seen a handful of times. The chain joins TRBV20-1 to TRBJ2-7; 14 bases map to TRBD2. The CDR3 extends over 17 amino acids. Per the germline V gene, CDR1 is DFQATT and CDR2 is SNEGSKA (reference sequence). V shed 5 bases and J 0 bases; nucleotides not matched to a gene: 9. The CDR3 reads CSAPTSGRAGGSYEQYF. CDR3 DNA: TGCAGTGCTCCGACTAGCGGGAGGGCCGGGGGCTCCTACGAGCAGTACTTC.

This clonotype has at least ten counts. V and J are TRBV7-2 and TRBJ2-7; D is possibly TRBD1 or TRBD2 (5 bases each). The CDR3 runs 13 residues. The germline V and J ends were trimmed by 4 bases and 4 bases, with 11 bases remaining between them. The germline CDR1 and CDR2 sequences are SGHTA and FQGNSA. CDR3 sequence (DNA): TGTGCCAGCAGCTCCCGGGACGGTTACGAGCAGTACTTC. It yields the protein CASSSRDGYEQYF.

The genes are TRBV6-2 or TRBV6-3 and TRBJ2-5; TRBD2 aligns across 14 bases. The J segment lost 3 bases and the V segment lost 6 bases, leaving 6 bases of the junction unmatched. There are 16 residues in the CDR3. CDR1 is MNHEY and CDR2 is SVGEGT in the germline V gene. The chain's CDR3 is CASRPPGLAGEETQYF. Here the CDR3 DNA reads TGTGCCAGCAGGCCCCCGGGACTAGCGGGAGAAGAGACCCAGTACTTC.

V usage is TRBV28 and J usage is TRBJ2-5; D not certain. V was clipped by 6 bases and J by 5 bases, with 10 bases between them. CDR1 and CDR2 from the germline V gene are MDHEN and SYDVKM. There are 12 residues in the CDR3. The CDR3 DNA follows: TGTGCCAGCAGGCGTCTTTCGGAGACCCAGTACTTC. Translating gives CASRRLSETQYF.

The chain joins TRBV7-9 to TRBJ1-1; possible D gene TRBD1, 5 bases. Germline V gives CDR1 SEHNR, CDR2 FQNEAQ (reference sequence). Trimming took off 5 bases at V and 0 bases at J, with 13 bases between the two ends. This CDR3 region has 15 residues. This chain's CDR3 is CASSPLDRLNTEAFF. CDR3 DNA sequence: TGTGCCAGCAGCCCCTTAGACAGACTGAACACTGAAGCTTTCTTT. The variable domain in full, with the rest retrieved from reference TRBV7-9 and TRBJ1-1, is DTGVSQNPRHKITKRGQNVTFRCDPISEHNRLYWYRQTLGQGPEFLTYFQNEAQLEKSRLLSDRFSAERPKGSFSTLEIQRTEQGDSAMYLCASSPLDRLNTEAFFGQGTRLTVV.

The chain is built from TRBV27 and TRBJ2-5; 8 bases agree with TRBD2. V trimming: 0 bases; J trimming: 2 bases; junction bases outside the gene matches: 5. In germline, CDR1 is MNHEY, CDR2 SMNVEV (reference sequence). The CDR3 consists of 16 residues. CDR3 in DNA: TGTGCCAGCAGTTTATCGGGCGGGGGGCATCAAGAGACCCAGTACTTC. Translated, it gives CASSLSGGGHQETQYF.

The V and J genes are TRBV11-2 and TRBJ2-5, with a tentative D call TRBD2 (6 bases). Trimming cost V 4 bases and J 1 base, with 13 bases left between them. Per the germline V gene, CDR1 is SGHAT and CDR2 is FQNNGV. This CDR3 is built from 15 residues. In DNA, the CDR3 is TGTGCCAGCAGCTCAGGCTGGCGGGGCCAAGAGACCCAGTACTTC. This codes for CASSSGWRGQETQYF.

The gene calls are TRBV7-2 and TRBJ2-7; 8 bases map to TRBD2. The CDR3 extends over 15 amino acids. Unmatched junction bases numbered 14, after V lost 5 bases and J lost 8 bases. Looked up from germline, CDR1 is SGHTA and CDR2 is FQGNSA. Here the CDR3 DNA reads TGTGCCAGCAGCCAGGGAATTGTGACGGGGGGGCAGCAGTACTTC. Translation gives CASSQGIVTGGQQYF.

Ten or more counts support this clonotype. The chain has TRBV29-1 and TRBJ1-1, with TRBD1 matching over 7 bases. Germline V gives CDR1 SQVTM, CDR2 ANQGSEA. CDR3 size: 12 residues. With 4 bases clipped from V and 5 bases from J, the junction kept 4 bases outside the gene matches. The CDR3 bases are TGCAGCGTTGGGGAGGGGGCAACTGAAGCTTTCTTT. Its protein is CSVGEGATEAFF.

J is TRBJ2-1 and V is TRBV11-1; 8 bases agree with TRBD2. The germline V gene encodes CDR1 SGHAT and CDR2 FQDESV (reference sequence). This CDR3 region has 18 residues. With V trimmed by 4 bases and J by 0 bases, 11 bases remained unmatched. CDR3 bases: TGTGCCAGCAGCTATTGGACTAGCACCCCGATCTCCTACAATGAGCAGTTCTTC. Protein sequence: CASSYWTSTPISYNEQFF.

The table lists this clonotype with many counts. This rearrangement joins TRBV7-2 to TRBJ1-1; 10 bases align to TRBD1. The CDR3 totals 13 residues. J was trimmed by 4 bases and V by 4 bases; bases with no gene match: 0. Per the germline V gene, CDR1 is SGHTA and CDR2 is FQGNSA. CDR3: CASSWTGGTEAFF. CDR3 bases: TGTGCCAGCAGCTGGACAGGGGGCACTGAAGCTTTCTTT.

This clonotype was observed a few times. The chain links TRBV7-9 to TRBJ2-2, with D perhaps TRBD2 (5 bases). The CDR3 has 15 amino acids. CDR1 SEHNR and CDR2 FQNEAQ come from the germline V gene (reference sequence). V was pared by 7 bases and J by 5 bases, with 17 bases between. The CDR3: CASTQRNSGTGELFF. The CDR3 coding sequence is TGTGCCAGCACTCAGCGGAATAGTGGAACCGGGGAGCTGTTTTTT.

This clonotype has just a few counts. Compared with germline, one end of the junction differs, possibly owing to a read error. CDR3: CCARDIQNNIAASQYF. DNA for the CDR3: TGCTGTGCTAGAGACATACAAAACAACATCGCGGCGTCCCAGTACTTC. The V gene is TRBV20-1, the J gene TRBJ2-5, with D unclear. The germline V gene encodes CDR1 DFQATT and CDR2 SNEGSKA (reference sequence). This CDR3 has 16 residues.

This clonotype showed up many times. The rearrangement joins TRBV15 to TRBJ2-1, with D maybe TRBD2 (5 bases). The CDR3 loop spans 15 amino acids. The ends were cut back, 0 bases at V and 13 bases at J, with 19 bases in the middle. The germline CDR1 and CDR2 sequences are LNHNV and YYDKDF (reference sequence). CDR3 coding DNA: TGTGCCACCAGCAGAGATTTTGATGACGGGATGGGACAGTTCTTC. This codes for CATSRDFDDGMGQFF.